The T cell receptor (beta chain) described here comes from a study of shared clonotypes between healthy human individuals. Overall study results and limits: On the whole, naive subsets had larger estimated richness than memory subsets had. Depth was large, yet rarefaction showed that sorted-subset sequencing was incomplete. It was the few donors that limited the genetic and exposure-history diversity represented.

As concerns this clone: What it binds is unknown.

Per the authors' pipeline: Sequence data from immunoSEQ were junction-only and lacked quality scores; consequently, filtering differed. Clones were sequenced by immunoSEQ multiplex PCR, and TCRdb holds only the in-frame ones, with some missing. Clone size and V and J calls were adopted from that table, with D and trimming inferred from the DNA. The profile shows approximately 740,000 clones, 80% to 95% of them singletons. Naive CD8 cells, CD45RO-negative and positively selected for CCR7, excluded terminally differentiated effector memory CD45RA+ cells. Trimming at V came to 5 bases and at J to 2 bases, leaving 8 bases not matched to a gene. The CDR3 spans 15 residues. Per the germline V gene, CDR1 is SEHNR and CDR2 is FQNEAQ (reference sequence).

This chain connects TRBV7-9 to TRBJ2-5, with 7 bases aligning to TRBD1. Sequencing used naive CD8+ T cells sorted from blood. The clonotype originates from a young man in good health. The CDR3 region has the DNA TGTGCCAGCAGCCCCGGACAGGCCATACAAGAGACCCAGTACTTC. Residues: CASSPGQAIQETQYF.